This passage covers 27 T cell receptor beta chains from one sample sequenced in a study of T cell responses to AZD1222 COVID-19 vaccine. Produced via immunoSEQ multiplex PCR; TCRdb's table is partial and in-frame only. The profile covers 150,000 to 200,000 clones, with over 85% appearing a single time and 3.6% taken by the ten largest. The source was peripheral blood, collected 28 days after the second dose of the MenACWY control vaccine. These receptors all come from an adult who received the MenACWY meningococcal vaccine as a control.

The chain recombines TRBV9 with TRBJ2-7; 8 nucleotides agree with TRBD2. This CDR3 spans 15 amino acids. The germline V gene encodes CDR1 SGDLS and CDR2 YYNGEE. Losses at the gene ends were 1 base for V and 2 bases for J; bases not matched to a gene: 5. The CDR3 DNA reads TGTGCCAGCAGCGTATCTTCTAGCGGGCCCTACGAGCAGTACTTC. Translated: CASSVSSSGPYEQYF.

This clone occurred once. This sequence joins TRBV27 and TRBJ1-4, with D possibly being TRBD1 (5 bases). The CDR3 is made up of 17 amino acids. Germline values: CDR1 MNHEY, CDR2 SMNVEV (reference sequence). With 5 bases removed from V and 1 base from J, the gap between germline ends came to 17 bases. The CDR3 spells CASSRGVGAITNEKLFF. CDR3 bases: TGTGCCAGCAGTCGGGGGGTCGGGGCCATAACTAATGAAAAACTGTTTTTT.

The CDR3 region has the DNA TGTGCCAGTAGTATGCCAGCAGGCTCCTACAATGAGCAGTTCTTC. Protein sequence: CASSMPAGSYNEQFF. The chain uses TRBV19 and TRBJ2-1; D is unresolved. V lost 3 bases, J lost 0 bases, and 9 bases lay in between. Germline V gene sequence: CDR1 LNHDA, CDR2 SQIVND (reference sequence). The CDR3 loop spans 15 amino acids. The full variable domain, completed using reference TRBV19 and TRBJ2-1, is DGGITQSPKYLFRKEGQNVTLSCEQNLNHDAMYWYRQDPGQGLRLIYYSQIVNDFQKGDIAEGYSVSREKKESFPLTVTSAQKNPTAFYLCASSMPAGSYNEQFFGPGTRLTVL.

The V call is TRBV3-1 (or the pseudogene TRBV3-2), the J call TRBJ2-7; 9 bases match TRBD2. Trimming cost V 7 bases and J 1 base; bases outside gene matches: 5. This CDR3 region has 14 residues. Germline-derived CDR1 and CDR2 are LGHDT and YNNKEL (reference sequence). The CDR3, as DNA: TGTGCCAGCACTGCGGGGGGGAGGTCCTACGAGCAGTACTTC. This encodes CASTAGGRSYEQYF.

The gene calls are TRBV6-1 and TRBJ2-7; D tentatively reads TRBD1 or TRBD2 (5 bases each). Looked up from germline, CDR1 is MNHNS and CDR2 is SASEGT. The CDR3 contains 14 residues. Trimming took off 3 bases at V and 7 bases at J, with 16 bases between the two ends. This chain's CDR3 is CASSESRWGNEQYF. CDR3 sequence (DNA): TGTGCCAGCAGTGAGTCCAGATGGGGGAATGAGCAGTACTTC.

The CDR3 sequence is CASSIGSHTEAFF. The CDR3 DNA is TGTGCCAGTAGTATCGGCAGCCACACTGAAGCTTTCTTT. The gene calls are TRBV19 and TRBJ1-1, with no clear D. CDR3 length: 13 amino acids. V lost 3 bases, J lost 3 bases, and 8 bases lay in between. Per germline, CDR1 LNHDA and CDR2 SQIVND (reference sequence). The entire variable domain, with the rest obtained from reference TRBV19 and TRBJ1-1, is as follows: DGGITQSPKYLFRKEGQNVTLSCEQNLNHDAMYWYRQDPGQGLRLIYYSQIVNDFQKGDIAEGYSVSREKKESFPLTVTSAQKNPTAFYLCASSIGSHTEAFFGQGTRLTVV.

The rearrangement links TRBV19 to TRBJ1-2; D remains ambiguous. CDR1 and CDR2 (germline): LNHDA, SQIVND (reference sequence). This CDR3 region has 14 residues. Trimming cost V 3 bases and J 3 bases, with 11 bases left between them. The CDR3 nucleotides read TGTGCCAGTAGTATGGGCGGCCGGGACTATGGCTACACCTTC. This translates into CASSMGGRDYGYTF.

V and J are TRBV7-9 and TRBJ2-1; D is undetermined. V lost 3 bases and J lost 3, with 15 bases in between. Germline V gives CDR1 SEHNR, CDR2 FQNEAQ (reference sequence). The CDR3 is 16 amino acids. Written as DNA, the CDR3 is TGTGCCAGCAGCTTTGCTGGGCCCCGTAGCTACAATGAGCAGTTCTTC. Translated: CASSFAGPRSYNEQFF.

The chain joins TRBV30 to TRBJ1-1, with no clear D. CDR3 length: 14 residues. V was trimmed by 1 base and J by 0 bases, leaving 9 bases between them. Per the germline V gene, CDR1 is GTSNPN and CDR2 is SVGIG (reference sequence). CDR3 coding DNA: TGTGCCTGGAGTGGTAGCAGATTGAACACTGAAGCTTTCTTT. The encoded protein is CAWSGSRLNTEAFF.

The rearrangement links TRBV6-1 to TRBJ1-5, with D possibly matching TRBD1 (5 bases). The germline V gene encodes CDR1 MNHNS and CDR2 SASEGT. V was trimmed by 3 bases and J by 0 bases, leaving 9 bases between them. The CDR3 consists of 15 residues. CDR3 amino acids: CASSDQGNSNQPQHF. The DNA of the CDR3 is TGTGCCAGCAGTGACCAGGGAAATAGCAATCAGCCCCAGCATTTT.

The rearrangement joins TRBV7-2 to TRBJ2-3; perhaps TRBD2 as D (6 bases). Trimming pared 3 bases from V and 2 bases from J, leaving 9 bases between. This CDR3 has 14 amino acids. Germline V gene sequence: CDR1 SGHTA, CDR2 FQGNSA. The CDR3 nucleotides are TGTGCCAGCAGCTTTGGAGGGCCCACAGATACGCAGTATTTT. Protein: CASSFGGPTDTQYF.

The CDR3 DNA reads as TGTGCCAGCAGTCCGGGGACACCCGAAGCTTTCTTT. As protein: CASSPGTPEAFF. This sequence joins TRBV28 and TRBJ1-1, with a weak D call TRBD1 (6 bases). V lost 5 bases to trimming and J lost 8 bases, with 12 bases between them. Germline CDR1 reads MDHEN; CDR2 reads SYDVKM. The CDR3 runs 12 residues.

The chain uses TRBV6-5 and TRBJ2-1; D unresolved. The germline V gene has CDR1 MNHEY and CDR2 SVGAGI. This CDR3 is 13 amino acids long. V lost 2 bases, J lost 9 bases, and 11 bases lay in between. The CDR3 nucleotides read TGTGCCAGCAGTTACGAGAGGTTCAGTGAGCAGTTCTTC. As protein: CASSYERFSEQFF.

The V and J genes are TRBV11-2 and TRBJ1-4; D gene unclear. CDR3 length: 15 amino acids. Germline CDR1 SGHAT, CDR2 FQNNGV. Trimming took off 4 bases at V and 4 bases at J, with 13 bases between the two ends. CDR3 sequence (DNA): TGTGCCAGCAGCTCCTCGCCACACATTAATGAAAAACTGTTTTTT. Translation gives CASSSSPHINEKLFF.

The chain is built from TRBV15 and TRBJ1-2; D perhaps matches TRBD1 (6 bases). CDR3 length: 13 residues. Germline CDR1 and CDR2: LNHNV and YYDKDF (reference sequence). V lost 5 bases to trimming and J lost 4 bases, with 11 bases between them. The CDR3: CATSLDRLYGYTF. As DNA, the CDR3 is TGTGCCACCAGCTTAGACAGGCTCTATGGCTACACCTTC.

The J gene is TRBJ2-3, the V gene TRBV27; TRBD2 matches 9 bases. The germline V gene has CDR1 MNHEY and CDR2 SMNVEV (reference sequence). This CDR3 spans 13 amino acids. With 5 bases clipped from V and 5 bases from J, the junction kept 2 bases outside the gene matches. The DNA of the CDR3 is TGTGCCAGCAGTGCGGGAGGGGGAGATACGCAGTATTTT. Translating gives CASSAGGGDTQYF.

The chain combines TRBV20-1 with TRBJ2-7; no clear D. The CDR3 is made up of 13 amino acids. Trimming took off 6 bases at V and 2 bases at J, with 14 bases between the two ends. Germline-derived CDR1 and CDR2 are DFQATT and SNEGSKA (reference sequence). This CDR3 reads CSASSDGTYEQYF. DNA for the CDR3: TGCAGTGCCAGTTCGGACGGAACCTACGAGCAGTACTTC.

The CDR3 nucleotides are TGTGCCACCAGTGATTCTGTAGCGGGAAATTACAATGAGCAGTTCTTC. Its protein is CATSDSVAGNYNEQFF. The V and J genes are TRBV24-1 and TRBJ2-1; the match to TRBD2 covers 8 bases. There are 16 residues in the CDR3. Germline-derived CDR1 and CDR2 are KGHDR and SFDVKD. J gave up 4 bases and V 2 bases, and 6 bases lay outside the gene matches.

The CDR3 DNA reads TGCGCCAGCAGCTTGCTGACTAGCAACGAGCAGTACTTC. Translation: CASSLLTSNEQYF. The chain recombines TRBV5-1 with TRBJ2-7; 7 bases line up with TRBD2. The CDR3 contains 13 residues. Unmatched junction bases numbered 3, after V lost 1 base and J lost 5 bases. Germline V gene sequence: CDR1 SGHRS, CDR2 YFSETQ.

The V call is TRBV10-3, the J call TRBJ2-7, with D possibly TRBD2 on 5 matching bases. The CDR3 extends over 14 amino acids. V was cut by 7 bases and J by 6 bases, with 19 bases left in between. Germline-derived CDR1 and CDR2 are ENHRY and SYGVKD. The CDR3 spells CAIKERLDVGEQYF. The CDR3 bases are TGTGCCATCAAGGAGCGGCTAGACGTGGGCGAGCAGTACTTC.

This clone has just a few counts. The chain couples TRBV19 to TRBJ1-1, with TRBD1 matching 9 bases. The germline V gene encodes CDR1 LNHDA and CDR2 SQIVND (reference sequence). Trimming removed 5 bases from V and 2 bases from J; junction bases left unmatched: 6. The CDR3 extends over 15 amino acids. CDR3 sequence: CASSATGGGNTEAFF. The CDR3 region has the DNA TGTGCCAGTAGTGCAACAGGGGGCGGCAACACTGAAGCTTTCTTT.

The chain is built from TRBV3-1 (or the pseudogene TRBV3-2) and TRBJ1-3, with 9 bases lining up with TRBD1. This CDR3 has 17 residues. After removal of 1 base from V and 4 bases from J, the junction contained 8 bases not matched to a gene. Germline V gene data show CDR1 as LGHDT and CDR2 as YNNKEL (reference sequence). CDR3 residues: CASSQGPGTGTGNTIYF. CDR3 DNA sequence: TGTGCCAGCAGCCAAGGACCCGGGACAGGGACCGGAAACACCATATATTTT.

This clone was seen once. The V call is TRBV7-9, the J call TRBJ1-3, with D maybe TRBD1 (5 bases). CDR1 and CDR2 (germline): SEHNR, FQNEAQ (reference sequence). The CDR3 covers 15 residues. The V and J ends lost 5 bases and 0 bases respectively, with 11 bases between them. The CDR3: CASSPGTDSGNTIYF. The CDR3 DNA is TGTGCCAGCAGCCCCGGGACGGACTCTGGAAACACCATATATTTT.

This sequence joins TRBV4-1 and TRBJ2-3; 10 bases agree with TRBD1. Germline V lookup: CDR1 MGHRA, CDR2 YSYEKL. Germline trimming cut 4 bases from V and 2 bases from J; bases unmatched to any gene: 3. This CDR3 spans 15 amino acids. Here the CDR3 DNA reads TGCGCCAGCAGCCCCGGACAGGGGGTCACAGATACGCAGTATTTT. Translated, it gives CASSPGQGVTDTQYF.

This chain joins TRBV18 and TRBJ1-1; unclear D gene. Germline values: CDR1 KGHSH, CDR2 LQKENI. Trimming cost V 4 bases and J 3 bases, with 3 bases left between them. The CDR3 consists of 11 residues. CDR3 region: CASSRDTEAFF. The CDR3 region has the DNA TGTGCCAGCTCACGGGACACTGAAGCTTTCTTT. The full variable domain, in which reference TRBV18 and TRBJ1-1 provide the parts outside the CDR3, is NAGVMQNPRHLVRRRGQEARLRCSPMKGHSHVYWYRQLPEEGLKFMVYLQKENIIDESGMPKERFSAEFPKEGPSILRIQQVVRGDSAAYFCASSRDTEAFFGQGTRLTVV.

This clone is a singleton in its sample. The chain links TRBV18 to TRBJ1-4; 8 bases match TRBD1. The CDR3 has 15 residues. V shed 1 base and J 3 bases; nucleotides not matched to a gene: 1. Germline CDR1 reads KGHSH; CDR2 reads LQKENI. As DNA, the CDR3 is TGTGCCAGCTCACCACTGGACAGGGCTAATGAAAAACTGTTTTTT. Its protein product is CASSPLDRANEKLFF. Supplemented by reference TRBV18 and TRBJ1-4, the full variable domain reads NAGVMQNPRHLVRRRGQEARLRCSPMKGHSHVYWYRQLPEEGLKFMVYLQKENIIDESGMPKERFSAEFPKEGPSILRIQQVVRGDSAAYFCASSPLDRANEKLFFGSGTQLSVL.

The gene calls are TRBV5-1 and TRBJ1-1, with TRBD1 identical over 9 bases. With 3 bases clipped from V and 6 bases from J, the junction kept 6 bases outside the gene matches. Looked up from germline, CDR1 is SGHRS and CDR2 is YFSETQ. There are 14 residues in the CDR3. CDR3 amino acids: CASSYTGGSPEAFF. CDR3 nucleotide sequence: TGCGCCAGCAGCTATACAGGGGGCTCGCCTGAAGCTTTCTTT.